Listed below are T cell receptor beta chains from one sample, sequenced in a study of cytomegalovirus exposure and HLA in healthy donors. Clones were sequenced by immunoSEQ multiplex PCR, and TCRdb holds only the in-frame ones, with some missing. Here the sample spans 150,000 to 200,000 clones, 75% to 90% being singletons. The sequenced sample was PBMCs. These receptors were taken from a man in his forties or fifties in good health and CMV-seropositive. CDR3s include the opening cysteine and the closing phenylalanine or tryptophan.

>TRBV5-1|TRBJ1-4
CASSFAEGAGEKLFF
>TRBV28|TRBJ1-5
CASSTRVGASNQPQHF
>TRBV13|TRBJ2-5
CASSLGTGSQETQYF
>TRBV29-1|TRBJ1-1
CSVGRGGSLNTEAFF
>TRBV19|TRBJ1-2
CASRTLAGYTF
>TRBV10-1|TRBJ2-3
CASKGSGISTDTQYF
>TRBV28|TRBJ2-7
CASTEGQATYEQYF
>TRBV7-2|TRBJ2-1
CASSLIGGGNEQFF
>TRBV4-3|TRBJ2-7
CASSQAGGTGPTYEQYF
>TRBV9|TRBJ2-1
CASSVGGGLGEQFF
>TRBV27|TRBJ1-5
CASSLTGTGLFGQPQHF
>TRBV4-3|TRBJ1-4
CASSQDTAEKLFF
>TRBV4-3|TRBJ1-5
CASSPGDRVAQPQHF
>TRBV27|TRBJ2-3
CASTPGGGERGLDTQYF
>TRBV7-9|TRBJ1-6
CASSSGQGEKSPLHF
>TRBV5-1|TRBJ2-1
CASSLAGGSSYNEQFF
>TRBV19|TRBJ1-1
CASSALYRGYTEAFF
>TRBV29-1|TRBJ1-2
CSVRGQGIEGYTF
>TRBV12-5|TRBJ2-5
CASGLNRGRETQYF
>TRBV6-5|TRBJ1-1
CASSGDSNTEAFF
>TRBV5-1|TRBJ1-1
CASSLATGVAEAFF
>TRBV6-5|TRBJ2-7
CASSYVGQSYEQYF
>TRBV18|TRBJ2-7
CASSEGLGQGSYEQYF
>TRBV4-1|TRBJ1-5
CASSSDRGQPQHF
>TRBV19|TRBJ1-2
CASSISSGVIYGYTF
>TRBV7-9|TRBJ2-5
CSSSLLARGEETQYF
>TRBV19|TRBJ1-5
CASSPTGGQPQHF
>TRBV7-2|TRBJ1-6
CASSFGTGGSSPLHF
>TRBV27|TRBJ1-3
CASSFTGNSGNTIYF
>TRBV9|TRBJ2-3
CASSVPAAGGTQYF
>TRBV21-1|TRBJ1-1
CASSCQGANTEAFF
>TRBV18|TRBJ1-1
CASSPGEYTEAFF
>TRBV6-5|TRBJ1-5
CASSSRQGSNQPQHF
>TRBV5-8|TRBJ1-2
CASSSLDRLGYGYTF
>TRBV21-1|TRBJ2-7
CAGGERGNSYEQYF
>TRBV5-8|TRBJ1-5
CASSIISGRQPQHF
>TRBV28|TRBJ1-4
CASSSFLNEKLFF
>TRBV7-3|TRBJ1-1
CASSLDPWSTEAFF
>TRBV6-5|TRBJ1-3
CASSYTTGTGNTIYF
>TRBV6-5|TRBJ2-7
CASSKTSGGEYF
>TRBV5-4|TRBJ2-7
CASSLGASGGTYEQYF
>TRBV28|TRBJ2-7
CASSPPQNWGQEQYF
>TRBV18|TRBJ2-2
CASSPGHPPPGELFF
>TRBV5-4|TRBJ1-1
CASSLQEGERAFF
>TRBV5-1|TRBJ2-1
CASSLAGTGGNEQFF
>TRBV4-3|TRBJ1-3
CASSQERRGTIYF
>TRBV30|TRBJ2-7
CAWSRGQGSYEQYF
>TRBV6-5|TRBJ2-4
CASRPQTGGNIQYF
>TRBV19|TRBJ2-2
CASSKWRDRGVTGELFF
>TRBV7-7|TRBJ2-7
CASSQIVGQVIAYEQYF
>TRBV9|TRBJ2-3
CASSVEDSLDTQYF
>TRBV29-1|TRBJ1-5
CSVKTGGKQPQHF
>TRBV6-1|TRBJ1-1
CASPRGVATEAFF
>TRBV27|TRBJ2-5
CASSLVGREQYF